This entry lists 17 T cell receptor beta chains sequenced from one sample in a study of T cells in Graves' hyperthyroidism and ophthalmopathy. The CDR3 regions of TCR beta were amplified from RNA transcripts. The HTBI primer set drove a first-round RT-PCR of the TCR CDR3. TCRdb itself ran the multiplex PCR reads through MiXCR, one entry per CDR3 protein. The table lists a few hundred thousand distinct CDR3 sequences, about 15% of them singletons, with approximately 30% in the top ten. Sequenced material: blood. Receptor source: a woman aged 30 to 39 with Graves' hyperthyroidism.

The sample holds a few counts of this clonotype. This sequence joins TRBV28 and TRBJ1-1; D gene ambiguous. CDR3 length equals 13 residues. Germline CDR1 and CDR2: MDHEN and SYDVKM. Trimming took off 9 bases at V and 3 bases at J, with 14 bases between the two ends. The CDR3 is CASTPGRDTEAFF. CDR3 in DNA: TGTGCCAGTACTCCCGGTAGGGACACTGAAGCTTTCTTT.

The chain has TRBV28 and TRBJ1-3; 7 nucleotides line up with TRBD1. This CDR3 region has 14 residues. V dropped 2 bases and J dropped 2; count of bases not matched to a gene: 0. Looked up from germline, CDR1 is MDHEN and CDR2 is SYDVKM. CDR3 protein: CASSLDRAGNTIYF. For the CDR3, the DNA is TGTGCCAGCAGTTTAGACAGGGCTGGAAACACCATATATTTT.

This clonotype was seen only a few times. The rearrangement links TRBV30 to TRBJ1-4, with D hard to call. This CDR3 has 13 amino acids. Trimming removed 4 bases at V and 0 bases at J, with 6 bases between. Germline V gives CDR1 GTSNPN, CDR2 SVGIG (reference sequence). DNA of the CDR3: TGTGCCTGGAAGGGTGCAACTAATGAAAAACTGTTTTTT. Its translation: CAWKGATNEKLFF.

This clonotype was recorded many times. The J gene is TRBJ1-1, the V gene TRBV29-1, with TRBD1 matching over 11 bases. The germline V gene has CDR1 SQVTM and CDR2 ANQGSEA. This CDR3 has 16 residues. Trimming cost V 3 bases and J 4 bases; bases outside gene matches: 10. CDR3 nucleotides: TGCAGCGTTGACGAGTCGGGCGGGACAGGGGGCACTGAAGCTTTCTTT. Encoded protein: CSVDESGGTGGTEAFF.

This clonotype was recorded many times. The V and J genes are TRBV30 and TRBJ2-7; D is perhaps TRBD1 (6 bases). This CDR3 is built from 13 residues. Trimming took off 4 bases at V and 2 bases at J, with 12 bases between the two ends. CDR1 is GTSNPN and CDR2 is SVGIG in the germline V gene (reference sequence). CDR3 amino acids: CAWIGTPTYEQYF. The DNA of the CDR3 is TGTGCCTGGATCGGGACACCTACCTACGAGCAGTACTTC.

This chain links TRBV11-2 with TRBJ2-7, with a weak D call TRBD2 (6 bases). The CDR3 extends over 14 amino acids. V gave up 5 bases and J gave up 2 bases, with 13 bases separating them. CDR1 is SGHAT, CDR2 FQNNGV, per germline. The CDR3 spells CASSLLSGTYEQYF. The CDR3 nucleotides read TGTGCCAGCAGCCTCCTTAGCGGTACCTACGAGCAGTACTTC.

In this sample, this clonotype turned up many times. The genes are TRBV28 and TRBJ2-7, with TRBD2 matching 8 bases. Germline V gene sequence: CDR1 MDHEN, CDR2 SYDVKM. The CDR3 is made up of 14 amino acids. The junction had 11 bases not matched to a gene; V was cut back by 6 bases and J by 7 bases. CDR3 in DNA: TGTGCCAGCAGCTTAGCGGGATTCCTCGGTGAGCAGTACTTC. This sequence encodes CASSLAGFLGEQYF. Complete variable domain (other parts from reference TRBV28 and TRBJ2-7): DVKVTQSSRYLVKRTGEKVFLECVQDMDHENMFWYRQDPGLGLRLIYFSYDVKMKEKGDIPEGYSVSREKKERFSLILESASTNQTSMYLCASSLAGFLGEQYFGPGTRLTVT.

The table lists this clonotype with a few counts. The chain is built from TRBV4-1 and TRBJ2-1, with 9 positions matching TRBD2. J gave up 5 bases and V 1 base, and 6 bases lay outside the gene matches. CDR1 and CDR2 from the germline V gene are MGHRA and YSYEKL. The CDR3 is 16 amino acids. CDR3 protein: CASSQGSTSGNNEQFF. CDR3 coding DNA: TGCGCCAGCAGCCAAGGGTCGACTAGCGGCAACAATGAGCAGTTCTTC.

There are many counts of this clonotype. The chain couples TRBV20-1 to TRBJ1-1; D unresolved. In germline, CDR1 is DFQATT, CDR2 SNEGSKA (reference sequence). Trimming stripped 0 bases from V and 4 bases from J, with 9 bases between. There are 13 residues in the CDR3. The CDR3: CSARDRAVTEAFF. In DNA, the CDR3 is TGCAGTGCTAGAGATCGTGCGGTCACTGAAGCTTTCTTT.

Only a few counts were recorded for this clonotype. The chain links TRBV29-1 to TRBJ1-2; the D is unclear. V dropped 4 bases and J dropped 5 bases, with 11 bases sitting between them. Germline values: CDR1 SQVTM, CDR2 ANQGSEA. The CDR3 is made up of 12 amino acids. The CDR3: CSVGEGDYGYTF. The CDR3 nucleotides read TGCAGCGTTGGAGAGGGAGATTATGGCTACACCTTC.

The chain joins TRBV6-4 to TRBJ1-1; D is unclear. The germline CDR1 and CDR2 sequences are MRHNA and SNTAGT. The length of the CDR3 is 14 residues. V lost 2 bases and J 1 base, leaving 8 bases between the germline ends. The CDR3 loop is CASSDGRGNTEAFF. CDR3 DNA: TGTGCCAGCAGTGACGGTCGGGGGAACACTGAAGCTTTCTTT.

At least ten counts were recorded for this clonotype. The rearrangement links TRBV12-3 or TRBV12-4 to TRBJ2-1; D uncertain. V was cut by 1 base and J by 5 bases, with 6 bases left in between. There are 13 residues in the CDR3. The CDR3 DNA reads TGTGCCAGCAGTTTAGGGCAGGACAATGAGCAGTTCTTC. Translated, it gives CASSLGQDNEQFF.

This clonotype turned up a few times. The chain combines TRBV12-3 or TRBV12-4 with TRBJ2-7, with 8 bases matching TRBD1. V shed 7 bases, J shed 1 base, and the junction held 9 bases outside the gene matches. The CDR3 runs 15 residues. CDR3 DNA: TGTGCCAGCACCCACCGACAGGGGAGTTCCTACGAGCAGTACTTC. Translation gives CASTHRQGSSYEQYF.

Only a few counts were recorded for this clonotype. DNA for the CDR3: TGTGCCAGCAGCTTTAGAAGCGGATCGCTTGCCACCGGGGAGCTGTTTTTT. Translated: CASSFRSGSLATGELFF. This chain joins TRBV7-9 and TRBJ2-2; D perhaps matches TRBD2 (5 bases). The CDR3 contains 17 residues. Germline lookup yields CDR1 SEHNR and CDR2 FQNEAQ (reference sequence). V lost 3 bases to trimming and J lost 4 bases, with 18 bases between them.

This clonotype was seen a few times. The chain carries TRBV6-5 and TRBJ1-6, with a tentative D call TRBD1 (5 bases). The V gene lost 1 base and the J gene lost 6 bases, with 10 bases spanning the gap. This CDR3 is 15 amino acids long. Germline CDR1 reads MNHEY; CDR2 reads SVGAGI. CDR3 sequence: CASSYLGRTNSPLHF. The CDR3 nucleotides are TGTGCCAGCAGTTACTTGGGACGAACTAATTCACCCCTCCACTTT.

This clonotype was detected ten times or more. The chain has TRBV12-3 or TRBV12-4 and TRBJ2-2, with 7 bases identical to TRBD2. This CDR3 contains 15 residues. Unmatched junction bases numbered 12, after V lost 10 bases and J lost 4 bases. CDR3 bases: TGTGCCACCCCGGGAGGCAAAATCCCCACCGGGGAGCTGTTTTTT. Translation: CATPGGKIPTGELFF.

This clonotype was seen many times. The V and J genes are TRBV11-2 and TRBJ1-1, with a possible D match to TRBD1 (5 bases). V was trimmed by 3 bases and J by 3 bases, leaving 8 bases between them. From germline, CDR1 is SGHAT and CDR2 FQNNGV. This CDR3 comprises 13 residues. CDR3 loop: CASSFKQDTEAFF. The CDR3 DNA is TGTGCCAGCAGCTTTAAACAGGACACTGAAGCTTTCTTT.